These 27 T cell receptor beta chains were sequenced from one sample in a study of preoperative IRX-2 immunotherapy in early breast cancer. This table comes from immunoSEQ multiplex PCR, and its TCRdb copy is limited to in-frame clones, with some not included. The table has 30,000 to 45,000 clones, 65% to 90% seen once. As to treatment: preoperative locoregional IRX-2 cytokine immunotherapy. The material was lymph node tissue, obtained after IRX-2 immunotherapy. Receptor source: a human donor with breast cancer.

The chain has TRBV7-7 and TRBJ2-3; D might be TRBD1 (5 bases). Germline lookup yields CDR1 SSHAT and CDR2 FNYEAQ (reference sequence). V lost 5 bases and J lost 13, with 22 bases in between. The CDR3 consists of 14 residues. CDR3 sequence (DNA): TGTGCCAGCAGCCTAGATAGGGGCAACGAACAGAAGTATTTT. Protein sequence: CASSLDRGNEQKYF.

This chain uses TRBV6-8 with TRBJ1-2; D ambiguous. The CDR3 totals 12 residues. The V gene's germline CDR1 is MNHGY and CDR2 SAAAGT. The V end lost 10 bases, the J end lost 4 bases, and 13 bases lay between the germline ends. CDR3 residues: CATNQLTYGYTF. The CDR3, as DNA: TGTGCCACAAATCAGCTAACCTATGGCTACACCTTC.

The chain joins TRBV12-5 to TRBJ1-5; TRBD1 is a possible D gene (6 bases). CDR1 is LGHNT, CDR2 FRNRAP, per germline. Trimming cost V 9 bases and J 4 bases, with 10 bases left between them. The CDR3 length is 12 residues. The DNA for the CDR3 is TGTGCTAGCCAAACAGGGAATCAGCCCCAGCATTTT. Amino acid sequence: CASQTGNQPQHF.

V and J are TRBV18 and TRBJ1-1; D is ambiguous. Germline V gene lookup returns CDR1 KGHSH and CDR2 LQKENI. The CDR3 consists of 15 residues. Trimming left V 6 bases short and J 0 bases short, with 14 bases between. Written as DNA, the CDR3 is TGTGCCAGCTCCCAAGAGACGGGAATGAACACTGAAGCTTTCTTT. Translation gives CASSQETGMNTEAFF.

The V gene is TRBV7-1, the J gene TRBJ2-1, with TRBD2 matching over 13 bases. TRBV7-1 is an open reading frame whose function is uncertain. Trimming cost V 4 bases and J 4 bases; bases outside gene matches: 7. CDR3 size: 17 residues. CDR3 in amino acids: CASSLFMGLAGYNEQFF. The CDR3 DNA sequence: TGTGCCAGCAGCTTGTTTATGGGACTAGCGGGATACAATGAGCAGTTCTTC.

The chain is built from TRBV19 and TRBJ1-4; 9 bases map to TRBD1. Per the germline V gene, CDR1 is LNHDA and CDR2 is SQIVND (reference sequence). Trimming removed 4 bases from V and 2 bases from J; junction bases left unmatched: 5. The CDR3 has 16 amino acids. The CDR3 nucleotides are TGTGCCAGTAGTACCATCACAGGGGGCACTAATGAAAAACTGTTTTTT. The encoded protein is CASSTITGGTNEKLFF.

Comments on this clone: Relative to the germline gene, one junction end is altered; a read error may explain this. This chain connects TRBV11-3 to TRBJ2-2, with unresolved D. CDR3 length: 14 amino acids. The germline CDR1 and CDR2 sequences are SGHNT and YENEEA. CDR3 nucleotide sequence: TGTGCTAGCAGCTTAGGGTCGGTCCCCGGGGAGCTGTTTTTT. Its translation is CASSLGSVPGELFF.

This rearrangement joins TRBV5-1 to TRBJ1-1; TRBD1 agrees at 7 bases. The CDR3 length is 15 residues. The trim removed 5 bases at V and 4 bases at J, leaving 11 bases unmatched. The V gene's germline CDR1 is SGHRS and CDR2 YFSETQ. The CDR3 sequence is CASRLVTGLATEAFF. Written as DNA, the CDR3 is TGCGCCAGCAGACTTGTGACAGGGTTGGCCACTGAAGCTTTCTTT.

The V call is TRBV7-4, the J call TRBJ2-3; D is unclear. Trimming took 7 bases from V and 0 from J, leaving 8 bases between them. Germline V gene sequence: CDR1 SGHVT, CDR2 SQSDAQ. CDR3 length: 13 amino acids. As DNA, the CDR3 is TGTGCCAGCAACTCTCCTAGCACAGATACGCAGTATTTT. Amino acid sequence: CASNSPSTDTQYF.

This clone was seen more than once but under ten times. The chain joins TRBV6-8 to TRBJ2-2; the D is unclear. The germline V gene has CDR1 MNHGY and CDR2 SAAAGT. This CDR3 has 15 residues. The V end was cut by 8 bases, the J end by 0 bases, with 13 bases between. The CDR3 sequence: CASSVQTANTGELFF. As DNA, the CDR3 is TGTGCCAGCTCCGTGCAGACCGCGAACACCGGGGAGCTGTTTTTT.

The chain has TRBV15 and TRBJ1-4, with 7 bases lining up with TRBD1. Germline values: CDR1 LNHNV, CDR2 YYDKDF (reference sequence). J lost 7 bases, V lost 5 bases, and 10 bases had no gene match. The CDR3 sequence is 15 residues long. The CDR3 DNA reads as TGTGCCACCAGCGACGACAGGGAAAAGGGTGAAAAACTGTTTTTT. This encodes CATSDDREKGEKLFF.

V gene TRBV6-8 combines with J gene TRBJ1-6, with 9 bases matching TRBD1. This CDR3 is built from 15 residues. CDR1 is MNHGY and CDR2 is SAAAGT in the germline V gene. The trim removed 7 bases at V and 7 bases at J, leaving 8 bases unmatched. The CDR3 nucleotides are TGTGCCAGCACCGGACGGACAGGGGCGAATTCACCCCTCCACTTT. Translating it yields CASTGRTGANSPLHF.

This clone has more than one count but fewer than ten. The rearrangement uses TRBV28 and TRBJ2-5, with D unclear. Germline CDR1 and CDR2: MDHEN and SYDVKM. The CDR3 covers 12 residues. V lost 3 bases and J lost 2, with 4 bases in between. CDR3 DNA: TGTGCCAGCAGTTTGTCACAAGAGACCCAGTACTTC. Translated, it gives CASSLSQETQYF.

The chain combines TRBV6-8 with TRBJ1-5; 7 positions match TRBD1. V was pared by 5 bases and J by 0 bases, with 10 bases of the junction left unmatched. This CDR3 contains 17 residues. In germline, CDR1 is MNHGY, CDR2 SAAAGT. The CDR3 is CASSIRTGTYSNQPQHF. DNA of the CDR3: TGTGCCAGCAGTATACGGACAGGCACCTATAGCAATCAGCCCCAGCATTTT.

V is TRBV19 and J is TRBJ1-4, with D tentatively TRBD1 (5 bases). The V and J ends lost 3 bases and 2 bases respectively, with 10 bases between them. This CDR3 region has 15 residues. Germline V gene data show CDR1 as LNHDA and CDR2 as SQIVND (reference sequence). The CDR3 bases are TGTGCCAGTAGTATGTGGCGGGGGACTAATGAAAAACTGTTTTTT. Translating it yields CASSMWRGTNEKLFF.

The chain uses TRBV6-8 and TRBJ1-5; D not certain. V was shortened by 7 bases and J by 7 bases, with 17 bases between the two germline ends. Germline loops: CDR1 MNHGY, CDR2 SAAAGT. This CDR3 comprises 14 residues. CDR3 DNA sequence: TGTGCCAGCATGCTCGGAACTCTAAGCCAGCCCCAGCATTTT. Protein product: CASMLGTLSQPQHF.

The V and J genes are TRBV19 and TRBJ1-6; D gene unclear. The germline V gene has CDR1 LNHDA and CDR2 SQIVND (reference sequence). The V end was cut by 7 bases, the J end by 7 bases, with 17 bases between. The length of the CDR3 is 15 residues. DNA for the CDR3: TGTGCCAGTAATTATGGATCCGGGCAGAATTCACCCCTCCACTTT. This sequence encodes CASNYGSGQNSPLHF.

The chain joins TRBV6-8 to TRBJ1-1; 9 positions match TRBD1. Trimming cost V 5 bases and J 6 bases; bases outside gene matches: 10. In germline, CDR1 is MNHGY, CDR2 SAAAGT. CDR3 size: 15 residues. This CDR3 reads CASSPTDRGRAEAFF. The DNA of the CDR3 is TGTGCCAGCAGTCCCACGGACAGGGGCCGCGCTGAAGCTTTCTTT.

The chain carries TRBV7-7 and TRBJ2-2, with 7 bases matching TRBD2. The CDR3 is 14 amino acids. V trimming: 5 bases; J trimming: 5 bases; junction bases outside the gene matches: 5. Germline lookup yields CDR1 SSHAT and CDR2 FNYEAQ (reference sequence). The CDR3 DNA sequence: TGTGCCAGCAGCCCCATGGGAGGGACCGGGGAGCTGTTTTTT. Protein product: CASSPMGGTGELFF.

The genes are TRBV5-1 and TRBJ1-2; D remains ambiguous. Trimming pared 0 bases from V and 1 base from J, leaving 10 bases between. This CDR3 region has 15 residues. Germline CDR1 SGHRS, CDR2 YFSETQ. CDR3 protein: CASSLGSRDNYGYTF. The CDR3, as DNA: TGCGCCAGCAGCTTGGGGTCTCGGGATAACTATGGCTACACCTTC.

V is TRBV10-3 and J is TRBJ1-5; 7 positions agree with TRBD1. The trim removed 0 bases at V and 0 bases at J, leaving 5 bases unmatched. Germline V gene data show CDR1 as ENHRY and CDR2 as SYGVKD. This CDR3 is built from 17 residues. The DNA for the CDR3 is TGTGCCATCAGTGAGTCGATGGGACAGAATAGCAATCAGCCCCAGCATTTT. Amino acids: CAISESMGQNSNQPQHF.

The chain links TRBV6-7 to TRBJ1-5; a weak D match, TRBD1 (5 bases). TRBV6-7 is recorded as an ORF, its role being uncertain. Trimming took 5 bases from V and 1 from J, leaving 21 bases between them. The CDR3 has 18 amino acids. The CDR3 DNA sequence: TGTGCCAGCAGTCATACGGGGGGAAGCTTTTCGAGCAATCAGCCCCAGCATTTT. Translation gives CASSHTGGSFSSNQPQHF.

This chain uses TRBV10-2 with TRBJ2-5; D is possibly TRBD2 (5 bases). Trimming pared 3 bases from V and 4 bases from J, leaving 9 bases between. The CDR3 is 13 residues long. Germline CDR1 reads WSHSY; CDR2 reads SAAADI. The CDR3 is CASSESGRETQYF. CDR3 bases: TGCGCCAGCAGTGAATCGGGGAGAGAGACCCAGTACTTC.

Judged by abundance, this clone is medium-sized. The V gene is TRBV18, the J gene TRBJ1-3; 7 nucleotides match TRBD1. The CDR3 has 15 residues. Losses at the gene ends were 4 bases for V and 0 bases for J; bases not matched to a gene: 3. Looked up from germline, CDR1 is KGHSH and CDR2 is LQKENI. The chain's CDR3 is CASSLQGDSGNTIYF. In DNA, the CDR3 is TGTGCCAGCTCACTCCAGGGGGACTCTGGAAACACCATATATTTT.

CDR3 in amino acids: CASSIAGAKNIQYF. The CDR3 DNA is TGTGCCAGTAGTATTGCAGGAGCCAAAAACATTCAGTACTTC. The V call is TRBV19, the J call TRBJ2-4; no clear D gene. CDR1 is LNHDA and CDR2 is SQIVND in the germline V gene (reference sequence). Trimming left V 3 bases short and J 0 bases short, with 6 bases between. CDR3 length: 14 residues.

The chain links TRBV19 to TRBJ1-1; D is possibly TRBD1 (5 bases). The CDR3 spans 14 residues. CDR1 and CDR2 (germline): LNHDA, SQIVND (reference sequence). V lost 5 bases, J lost 3 bases, and 13 bases lay in between. CDR3 DNA: TGTGCCAGTAGTCCCGGGGACCGATACACTGAAGCTTTCTTT. As protein: CASSPGDRYTEAFF.

This chain uses TRBV28 with TRBJ2-7; 7 nucleotides align to TRBD2. V lost 6 bases and J lost 0; bases outside the gene matches: 2. The CDR3 consists of 13 residues. Germline assignment: CDR1 MDHEN and CDR2 SYDVKM. CDR3 residues: CASRGGPSYEQYF. The CDR3 coding sequence is TGTGCCAGCAGGGGAGGGCCCTCCTACGAGCAGTACTTC.